This T cell receptor beta chain was sequenced for a study of cytomegalovirus exposure and HLA in healthy donors. For the study at large: An early data release held 75 million to 100 million unique TCRs from HLA-typed donors.

PCR employed 60 Vbeta and 13 Jbeta primers. TCRdb keeps only in-frame clones here, not all; method: immunoSEQ multiplex PCR. The sample has 250,000 to 300,000 clones, 80% to 95% seen once; the top ten hold 1.7%. CDR3 size: 18 residues. The germline gives CDR1 SGHTA, CDR2 FQGTGA. V trimming: 5 bases; J trimming: 4 bases; junction bases outside the gene matches: 12. The chain links TRBV7-3 to TRBJ2-1, with 12 bases aligning to TRBD2. Sequencing was done on a sample of PBMCs. The receptor comes from a girl aged 2-10 years in good health and CMV-seronegative. CDR3 DNA sequence: TGTGCCAGCAGCCCTAAGACTAGCGGGGGAGCAAAGTACAATGAGCAGTTCTTC. It codes for CASSPKTSGGAKYNEQFF.